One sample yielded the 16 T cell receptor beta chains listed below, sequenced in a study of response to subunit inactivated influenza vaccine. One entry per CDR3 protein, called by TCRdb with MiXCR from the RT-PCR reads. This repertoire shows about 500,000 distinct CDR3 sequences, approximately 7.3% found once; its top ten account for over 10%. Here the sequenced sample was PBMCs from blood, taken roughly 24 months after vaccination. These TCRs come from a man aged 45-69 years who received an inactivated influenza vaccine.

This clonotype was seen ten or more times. CDR3 in DNA: TGCAGTGCTGGGAGTGCTCTATCGGACACTGAAGCTTTCTTT. Translated: CSAGSALSDTEAFF. The chain carries TRBV20-1 and TRBJ1-1; D gene ambiguous. The germline gives CDR1 DFQATT, CDR2 SNEGSKA (reference sequence). This CDR3 contains 14 residues. Trimming cost V 5 bases and J 3 bases, with 16 bases left between them.

CDR3 residues: CASSLAGFAGRQSSGANVLTF. CDR3 nucleotides: TGTGCCAGCAGCTTAGCGGGGTTTGCAGGGCGACAAAGCTCTGGGGCCAACGTCCTGACTTTC. This rearrangement joins TRBV7-2 to TRBJ2-6, with a possible D match to TRBD1 (5 bases). V lost 0 bases and J lost 0, with 21 bases in between. This CDR3 contains 21 residues. CDR1 and CDR2 (germline): SGHTA, FQGNSA. Looking up the rest from reference TRBV7-2 and TRBJ2-6 gives the full variable domain: GAGVSQSPSNKVTEKGKDVELRCDPISGHTALYWYRQSLGQGLEFLIYFQGNSAPDKSGLPSDRFSAERTGGSVSTLTIQRTQQEDSAVYLCASSLAGFAGRQSSGANVLTFGAGSRLTVL.

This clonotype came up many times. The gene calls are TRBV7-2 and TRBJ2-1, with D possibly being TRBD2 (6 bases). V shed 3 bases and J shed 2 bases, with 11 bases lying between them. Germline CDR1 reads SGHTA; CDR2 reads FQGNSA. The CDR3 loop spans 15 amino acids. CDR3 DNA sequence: TGTGCCAGCAGCTTTGAGAGGACTACCTACAATGAGCAGTTCTTC. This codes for CASSFERTTYNEQFF.

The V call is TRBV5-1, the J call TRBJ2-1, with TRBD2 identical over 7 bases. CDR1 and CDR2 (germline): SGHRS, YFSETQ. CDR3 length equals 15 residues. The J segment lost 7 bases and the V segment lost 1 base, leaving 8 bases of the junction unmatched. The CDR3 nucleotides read TGCGCCAGCAGCTTGTGGGAGGGCCCTCGGAATGAGCAGTTCTTC. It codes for CASSLWEGPRNEQFF.

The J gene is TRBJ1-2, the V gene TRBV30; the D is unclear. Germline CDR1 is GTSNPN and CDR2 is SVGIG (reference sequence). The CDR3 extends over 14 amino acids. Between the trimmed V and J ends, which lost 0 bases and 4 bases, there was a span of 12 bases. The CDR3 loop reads CAWSVVWSLYGYTF. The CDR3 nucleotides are TGTGCCTGGAGTGTCGTGTGGAGCCTCTATGGCTACACCTTC.

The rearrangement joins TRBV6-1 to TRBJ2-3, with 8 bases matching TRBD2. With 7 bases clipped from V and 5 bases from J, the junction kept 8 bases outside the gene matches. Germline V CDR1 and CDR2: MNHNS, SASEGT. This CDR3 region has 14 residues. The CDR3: CASTWRGARDTQYF. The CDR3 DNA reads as TGTGCCAGCACATGGCGGGGGGCCCGAGATACGCAGTATTTT.

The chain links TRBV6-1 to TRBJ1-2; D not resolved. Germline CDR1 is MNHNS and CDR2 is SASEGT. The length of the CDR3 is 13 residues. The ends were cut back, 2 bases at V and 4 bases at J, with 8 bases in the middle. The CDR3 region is CASSEYPLYGYTF. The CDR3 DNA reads TGTGCCAGCAGTGAATATCCGCTCTATGGCTACACCTTC.

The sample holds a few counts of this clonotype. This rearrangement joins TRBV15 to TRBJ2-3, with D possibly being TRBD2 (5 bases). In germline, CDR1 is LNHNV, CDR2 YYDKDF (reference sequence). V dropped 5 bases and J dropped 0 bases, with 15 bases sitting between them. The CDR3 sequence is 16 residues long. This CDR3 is CATSASPAGSTDTQYF. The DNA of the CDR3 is TGTGCCACCAGCGCTTCACCGGCGGGTAGCACAGATACGCAGTATTTT.

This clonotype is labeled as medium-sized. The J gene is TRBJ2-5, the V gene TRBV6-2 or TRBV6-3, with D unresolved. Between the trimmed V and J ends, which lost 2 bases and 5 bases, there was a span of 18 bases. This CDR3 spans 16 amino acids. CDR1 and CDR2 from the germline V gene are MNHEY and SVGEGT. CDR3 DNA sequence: TGTGCCAGCAGTTACCCATCCAGAGAATTGGCCGAGACCCAGTACTTC. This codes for CASSYPSRELAETQYF.

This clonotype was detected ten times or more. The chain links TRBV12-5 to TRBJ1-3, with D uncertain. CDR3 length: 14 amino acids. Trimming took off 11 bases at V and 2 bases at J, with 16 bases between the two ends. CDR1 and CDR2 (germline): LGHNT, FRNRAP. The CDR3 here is CAGRGGAPGNTIYF. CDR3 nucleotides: TGTGCTGGCCGAGGAGGCGCCCCTGGAAACACCATATATTTT.

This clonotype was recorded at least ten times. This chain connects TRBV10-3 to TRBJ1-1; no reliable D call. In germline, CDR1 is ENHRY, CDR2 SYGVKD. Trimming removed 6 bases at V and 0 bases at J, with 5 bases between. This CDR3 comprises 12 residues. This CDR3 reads CAIRGMNTEAFF. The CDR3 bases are TGTGCCATCAGAGGGATGAACACTGAAGCTTTCTTT.

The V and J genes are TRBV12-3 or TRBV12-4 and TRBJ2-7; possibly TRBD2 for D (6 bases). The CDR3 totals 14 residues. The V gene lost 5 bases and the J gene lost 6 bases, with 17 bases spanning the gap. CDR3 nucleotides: TGTGCCAGCAGTCCCACTGCGGGATTTCGCGAGCAGTACTTC. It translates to CASSPTAGFREQYF.

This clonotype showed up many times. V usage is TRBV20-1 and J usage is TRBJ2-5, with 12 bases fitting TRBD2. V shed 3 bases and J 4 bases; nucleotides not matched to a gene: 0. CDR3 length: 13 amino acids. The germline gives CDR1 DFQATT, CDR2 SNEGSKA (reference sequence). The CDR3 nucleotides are TGCAGTGCTAGGGGACTAGCGGGAGAGACCCAGTACTTC. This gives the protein CSARGLAGETQYF.

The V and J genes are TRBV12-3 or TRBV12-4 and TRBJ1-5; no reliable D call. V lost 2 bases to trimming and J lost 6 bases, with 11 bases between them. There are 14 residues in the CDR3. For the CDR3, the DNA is TGTGCCAGCAGTTTATCTATGACCGGTCAGCCCCAGCATTTT. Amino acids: CASSLSMTGQPQHF.

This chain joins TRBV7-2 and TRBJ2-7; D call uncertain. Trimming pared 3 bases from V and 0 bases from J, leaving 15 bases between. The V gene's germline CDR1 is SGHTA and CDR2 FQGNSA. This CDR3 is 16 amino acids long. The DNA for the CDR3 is TGTGCCAGCAGCTTTGGTATGGCATCTTCCTCCTACGAGCAGTACTTC. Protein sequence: CASSFGMASSSYEQYF. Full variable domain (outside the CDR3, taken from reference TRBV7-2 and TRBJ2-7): GAGVSQSPSNKVTEKGKDVELRCDPISGHTALYWYRQSLGQGLEFLIYFQGNSAPDKSGLPSDRFSAERTGGSVSTLTIQRTQQEDSAVYLCASSFGMASSSYEQYFGPGTRLTVT.

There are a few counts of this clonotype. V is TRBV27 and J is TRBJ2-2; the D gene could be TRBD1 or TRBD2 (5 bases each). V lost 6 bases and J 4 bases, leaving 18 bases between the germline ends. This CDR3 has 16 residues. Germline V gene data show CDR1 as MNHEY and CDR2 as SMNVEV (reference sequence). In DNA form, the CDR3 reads TGTGCCAGCAGCCAAGTGGTGGGGGTTGGCACCGGGGAGCTGTTTTTT. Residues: CASSQVVGVGTGELFF.